Included here is one T cell receptor (beta chain) sequence, with context. The data are from a study of T-cell memory formation after mild COVID-19. TCRdb reprocessed the 5' RACE reads with MiXCR, giving one entry per CDR3 protein. The data show just under 350,000 distinct CDR3 sequences, 13% seen once. This TCR came from a man younger than 35 who had mild COVID-19 (a few samples of this study predate the infection). Cell type and time point are not known. Sequencing was carried out using PBMCs or a T cell subset sorted from them (not recorded which).

CDR3 in amino acids: CASSWDSLNYEQYF. In nucleotides, the CDR3 is TGCGCCAGCAGCTGGGACAGCTTAAACTACGAGCAGTACTTC. The chain employs TRBV5-1 and TRBJ2-7; 7 bases fit TRBD1. CDR1 is SGHRS and CDR2 is YFSETQ in the germline V gene. Losses at the gene ends were 3 bases for V and 3 bases for J; bases not matched to a gene: 6. The length of the CDR3 is 14 residues.